This entry concerns a single TCR beta chain. The sample is drawn from a study of blood T cell repertoires in COVID-19. About the study: The United States, Italy and Spain were the sources of the acute and convalescent COVID-19 samples. PBMCs, B-cell-depleted T cells, or T cells were the source of the cDNA or gDNA that made up the material.

Trimming left V 5 bases short and J 4 bases short, with 17 bases between. Germline values: CDR1 MDHEN, CDR2 SYDVKM. The CDR3 runs 15 residues. As handled by the study authors: Estimates of nucleated cell counts were drawn from the amplification of reference gene primers. Produced via immunoSEQ multiplex PCR; TCRdb's table is partial and in-frame only. V and J calls and clone size are those listed in that table; D and trimming were worked out from the DNA. The table has about 170,000 clones, around 90% seen once; the top ten hold around 5%. The TCR was taken from a man younger than 35 with COVID-19, enrolled during active disease. The chain carries TRBV28 and TRBJ1-1, with a tentative D call TRBD1 (6 bases). The sequenced sample consisted of peripheral blood. Here the CDR3 DNA reads TGTGCCAGCAGTCTATCAGGGGAATGGGGCACTGAAGCTTTCTTT. Its translation: CASSLSGEWGTEAFF. Full variable domain (rest looked up from reference TRBV28 and TRBJ1-1): DVKVTQSSRYLVKRTGEKVFLECVQDMDHENMFWYRQDPGLGLRLIYFSYDVKMKEKGDIPEGYSVSREKKERFSLILESASTNQTSMYLCASSLSGEWGTEAFFGQGTRLTVV.